The rows below give T cell receptor beta chains drawn from one sample of a study of blood T cell repertoires in COVID-19. Measured with immunoSEQ multiplex PCR; TCRdb has only the in-frame clones, and not every one. The table has roughly 200,000 clones, approximately 85% seen once; the top ten hold roughly 5%. The specimen sequenced was peripheral blood. These receptors came from a woman of 80 years or more with acute or convalescent COVID-19. Both conserved end residues are part of each CDR3. D genes are given only for firm matches. Clone size appears in some rows only: once, few, many, or a class for an expanded clone.

J	size	D	length	V	DNA	CDR3
TRBJ2-7	.	TRBD2	17	TRBV20-1	TGCAGTGCTAGTCGACTAGCGGGAGTCCAAAGCTCCTACGAGCAGTACTTC	CSASRLAGVQSSYEQYF
TRBJ2-7	.	TRBD2	18	TRBV5-4	TGTGCCAGCAGCTTGGTGGTTATTAGCGGGAGTTGGACCTACGAGCAGTACTTC	CASSLVVISGSWTYEQYF
TRBJ1-6	few	TRBD1	14	TRBV10-3	TGTGCCATCAGCGGACAGGGTCGGGATTCACCCCTCCACTTT	CAISGQGRDSPLHF
TRBJ1-1	.	TRBD1	13	TRBV6-5	TGTGCCAGCAGTACAGGGGTTAACACTGAAGCTTTCTTT	CASSTGVNTEAFF
TRBJ2-2	.	.	12	TRBV15	TGTGCCACCAGCAGACCGACCGGGGAGCTGTTTTTT	CATSRPTGELFF
TRBJ1-2	.	.	14	TRBV5-5	TGTGCCAGCAGCTGGACCAGGGAAAGCTATGGCTACACCTTC	CASSWTRESYGYTF
TRBJ1-2	.	TRBD1	15	TRBV7-9	TGTGCCAGCAGCCCACCACAGGGGACGGACTATGGCTACACCTTC	CASSPPQGTDYGYTF
TRBJ1-1	.	.	14	TRBV24-1	TGTGCCACAAAGCCTTATAAAATTAACACTGAAGCTTTCTTT	CATKPYKINTEAFF
TRBJ2-6	.	TRBD2	17	TRBV10-3	TGTGCCATCAGCCCGGGACTAGCGGCCTCTGGGGCCAACGTCCTGACTTTC	CAISPGLAASGANVLTF
TRBJ1-2	.	TRBD1	17	TRBV18	TGTGCCAGCTCACCCACAACCGGGACAGGGAAATATTATGGCTACACCTTC	CASSPTTGTGKYYGYTF
TRBJ1-5	.	TRBD1	17	TRBV6-2/TRBV6-3	TGTGCCAGCAGTCCCGGGACAGGGGGCTTGGGCAATCAGCCCCAGCATTTT	CASSPGTGGLGNQPQHF
TRBJ2-5	once	.	19	TRBV10-3	TGTGCCATCAGTGAGATTAGAGGAAACAAACCGTCCTCCCAAGAGACCCAGTACTTC	CAISEIRGNKPSSQETQYF
TRBJ2-1	.	TRBD2	14	TRBV5-4	TGTGCCAGCAGCTTAGCGGGGGTATACAATGAGCAGTTCTTC	CASSLAGVYNEQFF
TRBJ1-2	few	.	13	TRBV15	TGTGCCACCAGCAGAGTTATGAGGGATGGCTACACCTTC	CATSRVMRDGYTF
TRBJ2-1	.	TRBD2	16	TRBV5-4	TGTGCCAGCAGACGGACTAGTCGGAGCTCCTACAATGAGCAGTTCTTC	CASRRTSRSSYNEQFF